Presented here are 31 T cell receptor beta chains from one specimen sequenced in a study of cytomegalovirus exposure and HLA in healthy donors. Sequenced by immunoSEQ multiplex PCR; TCRdb stores in-frame clones only, minus some. This table holds under 250,000 clones, over 75% found once. Sequencing used PBMCs. These receptors all stem from a man younger than 35 in good health and CMV-seropositive.

Only one count was recorded for this clone. The genes are TRBV27 and TRBJ1-1; D is unclear. V was clipped by 3 bases and J by 6 bases, with 14 bases between them. This CDR3 comprises 14 residues. Germline V gene data show CDR1 as MNHEY and CDR2 as SMNVEV (reference sequence). In DNA, the CDR3 is TGTGCCAGCAGTTTGCTGGGTGTTGGGGCTGAAGCTTTCTTT. It translates to CASSLLGVGAEAFF.

The J gene is TRBJ1-5, the V gene TRBV27; D unclear. CDR3 size: 14 residues. Germline V CDR1 and CDR2: MNHEY, SMNVEV (reference sequence). The V end lost 3 bases, the J end lost 7 bases, and 13 bases lay between the germline ends. In nucleotides, the CDR3 is TGTGCCAGCAGTTTGCACAGCTTGGGGCAGCCCCAGCATTTT. Protein product: CASSLHSLGQPQHF.

CDR3 residues: CASSPRPRGSYEQYF. CDR3 sequence (DNA): TGTGCCAGCAGCCCACGCCCGCGCGGCAGCTACGAGCAGTACTTC. V is TRBV7-9 and J is TRBJ2-7, with no clear D. Deletions cut 5 bases from V and 3 bases from J, with 17 bases between. Germline CDR1 and CDR2: SEHNR and FQNEAQ (reference sequence). CDR3 length: 15 amino acids.

The chain links TRBV30 to TRBJ1-5; tentatively, D is TRBD1 (5 bases). Germline lookup yields CDR1 GTSNPN and CDR2 SVGIG (reference sequence). Trimming removed 0 bases at V and 1 base at J, with 10 bases between. There are 15 residues in the CDR3. This CDR3 is CAWSVDGGSNQPQHF. CDR3 nucleotide sequence: TGTGCCTGGAGTGTAGACGGGGGAAGCAATCAGCCCCAGCATTTT.

In its sample, this clone was seen a few times. The V gene is TRBV6-6, the J gene TRBJ1-2; weak D call: TRBD1 (6 bases). The CDR3 has 15 amino acids. The ends were cut back, 6 bases at V and 2 bases at J, with 16 bases in the middle. CDR1 is MNHNY and CDR2 is SVGAGI in the germline V gene (reference sequence). The DNA for the CDR3 is TGTGCCAGCAGCGCGAGGGGGTCACCAAACTATGGCTACACCTTC. Translated, it gives CASSARGSPNYGYTF.

The V gene is TRBV2, the J gene TRBJ2-1; TRBD2 aligns across 7 bases. The CDR3 consists of 16 residues. V was pared by 7 bases and J by 2 bases, with 11 bases of the junction left unmatched. CDR1 SNHLY and CDR2 FYNNEI come from the germline V gene. This CDR3 is CASTALGGRTYNEQFF. In DNA form, the CDR3 reads TGTGCCAGCACGGCTTTGGGCGGGAGAACCTACAATGAGCAGTTCTTC.

This chain uses TRBV2 with TRBJ1-2; D gene uncertain. The CDR3 extends over 12 amino acids. The V and J ends lost 4 bases and 0 bases respectively, with 3 bases between them. Per germline, CDR1 SNHLY and CDR2 FYNNEI. CDR3 protein: CASSAANYGYTF. In DNA form, the CDR3 reads TGTGCCAGCAGTGCAGCTAACTATGGCTACACCTTC.

The rearrangement uses TRBV27 and TRBJ1-5; a weak D match, TRBD1 (5 bases). This CDR3 comprises 16 residues. Germline V gives CDR1 MNHEY, CDR2 SMNVEV (reference sequence). V shed 1 base and J shed 3 bases, with 13 bases lying between them. The CDR3: CASSLFGKGTNQPQHF. The CDR3 nucleotides are TGTGCCAGCAGTTTATTTGGGAAAGGGACCAATCAGCCCCAGCATTTT.

The genes are TRBV19 and TRBJ1-2; weak D call: TRBD1 (6 bases). V was shortened by 11 bases and J by 4 bases, with 17 bases between the two germline ends. The CDR3 extends over 13 amino acids. Looked up from germline, CDR1 is LNHDA and CDR2 is SQIVND (reference sequence). The CDR3 coding sequence is TGTGCCTCTCTTGGGGGGCAGATCTATGGCTACACCTTC. Protein sequence: CASLGGQIYGYTF.

The chain uses TRBV5-1 and TRBJ1-2, with a possible D match to TRBD1 (6 bases). CDR3 size: 13 residues. Trimming stripped 6 bases from V and 7 bases from J, with 16 bases between. The V gene's germline CDR1 is SGHRS and CDR2 YFSETQ. In nucleotides, the CDR3 is TGCGCCAGCAAATTTCCGGGGGCAACTGGCTACACCTTC. It codes for CASKFPGATGYTF.

The V call is TRBV2, the J call TRBJ1-2; D unclear. There are 13 residues in the CDR3. Between the trimmed V and J ends, which lost 4 bases and 5 bases, there was a span of 11 bases. Germline V gives CDR1 SNHLY, CDR2 FYNNEI. The CDR3 loop is CASSVNREYGYTF. CDR3 bases: TGTGCCAGCAGTGTAAACAGAGAGTATGGCTACACCTTC.

V and J are TRBV2 and TRBJ2-1, with D possibly matching TRBD2 (6 bases). V was clipped by 4 bases and J by 6 bases, with 13 bases between them. The CDR3 is made up of 14 amino acids. Germline assignment: CDR1 SNHLY and CDR2 FYNNEI. DNA for the CDR3: TGTGCCAGCAGTGTCTTGTGGGAGGCCAATGAGCAGTTCTTC. Amino acids: CASSVLWEANEQFF. The full variable domain, completed using reference TRBV2 and TRBJ2-1, is EPEVTQTPSHQVTQMGQEVILRCVPISNHLYFYWYRQILGQKVEFLVSFYNNEISEKSEIFDDQFSVERPDGSNFTLKIRSTKLEDSAMYFCASSVLWEANEQFFGPGTRLTVL.

V and J are TRBV2 and TRBJ1-1; maybe TRBD1 (5 bases). Germline lookup yields CDR1 SNHLY and CDR2 FYNNEI. V was trimmed by 2 bases and J by 5 bases, leaving 15 bases between them. The CDR3 contains 15 residues. The CDR3 is CASSESRGRVTEAFF. CDR3 DNA sequence: TGTGCCAGCAGTGAATCTCGGGGCAGGGTTACTGAAGCTTTCTTT.

The V gene is TRBV2, the J gene TRBJ2-3; 8 bases align to TRBD1. V lost 8 bases to trimming and J lost 3 bases; unmatched junction nucleotides: 10. The CDR3 covers 15 residues. Germline CDR1 is SNHLY and CDR2 is FYNNEI. The CDR3 protein is CASGKWTGRTDTQYF. The CDR3 DNA follows: TGTGCCAGCGGGAAATGGACAGGGCGGACAGATACGCAGTATTTT. Combining the CDR3 with reference TRBV2 and TRBJ2-3 gives the whole variable domain EPEVTQTPSHQVTQMGQEVILRCVPISNHLYFYWYRQILGQKVEFLVSFYNNEISEKSEIFDDQFSVERPDGSNFTLKIRSTKLEDSAMYFCASGKWTGRTDTQYFGPGTRLTVL.

The rearrangement uses TRBV5-6 and TRBJ2-7, with D perhaps TRBD1 (6 bases). Trimming shortened V by 7 bases and J by 6 bases, and 23 bases separated the two germline ends. The CDR3 loop spans 15 amino acids. CDR1 is SGHDT and CDR2 is YYEEEE in the germline V gene. The CDR3 reads CASQTRGNMRIEQYF. The CDR3 nucleotides are TGTGCCAGCCAAACCAGGGGTAATATGAGGATCGAGCAGTACTTC.

The chain is built from TRBV4-1 and TRBJ1-2; D remains ambiguous. The germline V gene has CDR1 MGHRA and CDR2 YSYEKL. V was pared by 1 base and J by 8 bases, with 5 bases between. This CDR3 comprises 11 residues. CDR3 nucleotide sequence: TGCGCCAGCAGCCAAGGGTTGGGCTACACCTTC. Translating gives CASSQGLGYTF.

V usage is TRBV6-1 and J usage is TRBJ1-2; D may be TRBD1 (5 bases). V shed 4 bases and J shed 4 bases, with 10 bases lying between them. CDR1 is MNHNS, CDR2 SASEGT, per germline. The CDR3 runs 13 residues. CDR3 nucleotides: TGTGCCAGCAGTGTACGGGACGGCTATGGCTACACCTTC. It specifies CASSVRDGYGYTF.

V and J are TRBV6-5 and TRBJ1-5; D is uncertain. The germline V gene has CDR1 MNHEY and CDR2 SVGAGI. The CDR3 is made up of 15 amino acids. V dropped 0 bases and J dropped 3 bases, with 9 bases sitting between them. The CDR3: CASSYSSIPNQPQHF. DNA for the CDR3: TGTGCCAGCAGTTACTCATCCATTCCCAATCAGCCCCAGCATTTT.

This clone was seen just once. The chain employs TRBV7-8 and TRBJ2-7, with 11 bases fitting TRBD1. After removal of 5 bases from V and 7 bases from J, the junction contained 10 bases not matched to a gene. CDR3 size: 15 residues. Germline CDR1 reads SGHVS; CDR2 reads FQNEAQ. This CDR3 is CASSPGTGGSWEQYF. The CDR3 nucleotides read TGTGCCAGCAGCCCTGGGACAGGGGGATCCTGGGAGCAGTACTTC. The full variable domain, its missing parts supplied by reference TRBV7-8 and TRBJ2-7, is GAGVSQSPRYKVAKRGQDVALRCDPISGHVSLFWYQQALGQGPEFLTYFQNEAQLDKSGLPSDRFFAERPEGSVSTLKIQRTQQEDSAVYLCASSPGTGGSWEQYFGPGTRLTVT.

This clone was detected once. This CDR3 is CASSELRGDTQYF. Here the CDR3 DNA reads TGCGCCAGCAGTGAGTTGAGGGGAGATACGCAGTATTTT. This chain connects TRBV10-2 to TRBJ2-3; possibly TRBD1 or TRBD2 for D (5 bases each). This CDR3 has 13 amino acids. Trimming stripped 1 base from V and 5 bases from J, with 7 bases between. Per the germline V gene, CDR1 is WSHSY and CDR2 is SAAADI.

This chain joins TRBV4-1 and TRBJ2-1; 10 bases line up with TRBD2. The CDR3 has 16 residues. Germline CDR1 is MGHRA and CDR2 is YSYEKL. Trimming took 1 base from V and 9 from J; bases not matched to a gene: 9. CDR3 protein: CASSQVTSSGRGEQFF. CDR3 nucleotide sequence: TGCGCCAGCAGCCAAGTGACGTCTAGCGGGAGAGGTGAGCAGTTCTTC.

The rearrangement uses TRBV30 and TRBJ1-1, with 7 bases lining up with TRBD1. CDR3 length equals 12 residues. The germline V gene has CDR1 GTSNPN and CDR2 SVGIG (reference sequence). After removal of 2 bases from V and 11 bases from J, the junction contained 8 bases not matched to a gene. CDR3 in amino acids: CAWSSRTGLAFF. The CDR3, as DNA: TGTGCCTGGAGTTCCCGGACAGGACTGGCTTTCTTT.

With respect to this clone: The limits of the CDR3 on the DNA are not certain, so only TCRdb's listed CDR3 is given. The V gene is TRBV2, the J gene TRBJ2-7; the table gives TRBD2 as D, unverified against the DNA. Germline-derived CDR1 and CDR2 are SNHLY and FYNNEI. The CDR3 adds up to 16 amino acids, both ends counted. The CDR3 is CASTKTSGSTSGEQYF.

This chain joins TRBV6-1 and TRBJ2-1; weak D call: TRBD2 (5 bases). Trimming removed 3 bases from V and 2 bases from J, with 11 bases in between. This CDR3 has 15 amino acids. Germline CDR1 and CDR2: MNHNS and SASEGT. This chain's CDR3 is CASSDGSVPYNEQFF. The DNA of the CDR3 is TGTGCCAGCAGTGATGGGAGCGTACCCTACAATGAGCAGTTCTTC.

The CDR3 region is CASSFIDRGGYTF. For the CDR3, the DNA is TGTGCCAGCAGTTTTATAGACAGGGGTGGCTACACCTTC. J is TRBJ1-2 and V is TRBV2; TRBD1 agrees at 8 bases. Looked up from germline, CDR1 is SNHLY and CDR2 is FYNNEI. This CDR3 has 13 residues. V trimming: 5 bases; J trimming: 7 bases; junction bases outside the gene matches: 6.

The genes are TRBV2 and TRBJ2-5; a weak D match, TRBD2 (5 bases). This CDR3 is 12 amino acids long. V lost 8 bases and J 7 bases, leaving 14 bases between the germline ends. The germline gives CDR1 SNHLY, CDR2 FYNNEI. The CDR3 reads CASGVREGTQYF. As DNA, the CDR3 is TGTGCCAGCGGGGTTCGCGAGGGGACCCAGTACTTC.

J is TRBJ1-1 and V is TRBV5-6; D may be TRBD1 (5 bases). This CDR3 comprises 15 residues. V was trimmed by 4 bases and J by 1 base, leaving 14 bases between them. CDR1 and CDR2 from the germline V gene are SGHDT and YYEEEE. CDR3 DNA: TGTGCCAGCAGCGGCCCGGGACGGAAGAACACTGAAGCTTTCTTT. Translated, it gives CASSGPGRKNTEAFF.

This chain joins TRBV2 and TRBJ1-4; TRBD1 matches at 7 bases. CDR1 and CDR2 from the germline V gene are SNHLY and FYNNEI. The CDR3 contains 15 residues. The ends lost 5 bases at V and 5 bases at J; junction bases unmatched: 8. CDR3 region: CASSYTGAQNEKLFF. The CDR3 DNA is TGTGCCAGCAGTTATACAGGGGCTCAAAATGAAAAACTGTTTTTT.

The CDR3 DNA reads TGCGCCAGCAGTGCCCATAGGGACAGCTCCTACGAGCAGTACTTC. Translated: CASSAHRDSSYEQYF. V gene TRBV10-2 combines with J gene TRBJ2-7; the match to TRBD1 covers 7 bases. The CDR3 is 15 residues long. V was clipped by 4 bases and J by 0 bases; unmatched bases: 6. The germline V gene has CDR1 WSHSY and CDR2 SAAADI.

This clone was counted between two and nine times. The rearrangement joins TRBV5-1 to TRBJ1-1; D is ambiguous. The CDR3 runs 13 residues. Germline V lookup: CDR1 SGHRS, CDR2 YFSETQ. Trimming took off 5 bases at V and 0 bases at J, with 8 bases between the two ends. In DNA, the CDR3 is TGCGCCAGCAGGGCAGTCATGAACACTGAAGCTTTCTTT. Its translation: CASRAVMNTEAFF.

The rearrangement uses TRBV7-2 and TRBJ2-3, with TRBD2 as a possible D gene (6 bases). The germline V gene encodes CDR1 SGHTA and CDR2 FQGNSA. The V and J ends lost 5 bases and 0 bases respectively, with 12 bases between them. The CDR3 is 15 residues long. CDR3 bases: TGTGCCAGCAGCGCACGGGACTCTAGCACAGATACGCAGTATTTT. This gives the protein CASSARDSSTDTQYF.